The subject of this entry is one TCR beta chain. Its antigen is as yet unknown. The data stem from a study of post-analysis software for immune sequencing data. Turning to the study itself: Included among the disease courses, which were recorded for the cohort, were relapsing-remitting, secondary progressive and progressive-relapsing multiple sclerosis. Study findings and constraints: People with multiple sclerosis had a significantly lower normalized Chao1 diversity than controls did. Patients showed TRBV5-6, TRBV5-1 and TRBV20-1 among about five TRBV segments more frequent than in controls.

Every TCR beta cDNA library bore unique molecular identifiers. TCRdb re-derived calls from the PCR reads in MiXCR, one entry per CDR3 protein. The profile covers fewer than 900,000 distinct CDR3 sequences, with more than 45% appearing a single time and 4.9% taken by the ten largest. Germline CDR1 SQVTM, CDR2 ANQGSEA. The CDR3 length is 14 residues. The V end was cut by 3 bases, the J end by 2 bases, with 11 bases between. The specimen sequenced was blood. The J gene is TRBJ2-1, the V gene TRBV29-1; no firm D call. The sequence was collected from a girl aged 10 to 17 with multiple sclerosis. CDR3 DNA sequence: TGCAGCGTTGATGGTCCGACCGCCTACAATGAGCAGTTCTTC. Translated: CSVDGPTAYNEQFF.